Below are 15 T cell receptor beta chains sequenced from a single sample in a study of T cell responses to AZD1222 COVID-19 vaccine. Using immunoSEQ multiplex PCR, the repertoire was profiled, and TCRdb retains in-frame clones only, with some absent. This table holds 200,000 or so clones, around 90% found once. Here the sequenced sample was peripheral blood, taken on day 0 of AZD1222 vaccination. These receptors came from an adult in good health.

The J gene is TRBJ1-2, the V gene TRBV6-5; D is unclear. Per the germline V gene, CDR1 is MNHEY and CDR2 is SVGAGI. Between the trimmed V and J ends, which lost 0 bases and 0 bases, there was a span of 8 bases. This CDR3 has 15 amino acids. This chain's CDR3 is CASSYSDGTNYGYTF. As DNA, the CDR3 is TGTGCCAGCAGTTACTCGGACGGGACTAACTATGGCTACACCTTC.

This chain connects TRBV5-4 to TRBJ1-1, with D maybe TRBD1 (5 bases). The V gene's germline CDR1 is SGHNT and CDR2 YYREEE (reference sequence). V was trimmed by 0 bases and J by 0 bases, leaving 9 bases between them. The CDR3 spans 15 residues. The CDR3 here is CASSLDPTVNTEAFF. CDR3 DNA: TGTGCCAGCAGCTTGGACCCGACAGTGAACACTGAAGCTTTCTTT.

The chain recombines TRBV29-1 with TRBJ1-2; D gene ambiguous. Germline V gene data show CDR1 as SQVTM and CDR2 as ANQGSEA. Trimming took off 5 bases at V and 0 bases at J, with 10 bases between the two ends. This CDR3 has 13 amino acids. In DNA form, the CDR3 reads TGCAGCGTTCGTAGGGAATCTAACTATGGCTACACCTTC. Amino acids: CSVRRESNYGYTF.

The chain has TRBV4-2 and TRBJ1-1; D is ambiguous. V lost 0 bases and J lost 7, with 9 bases in between. The CDR3 extends over 13 amino acids. Germline V CDR1 and CDR2: LGHNA, YNFKEQ. CDR3 residues: CASSQDLGSEAFF. The CDR3 coding sequence is TGTGCCAGCAGCCAAGATTTGGGGAGTGAAGCTTTCTTT.

The genes are TRBV27 and TRBJ1-2; the D is unclear. With 6 bases removed from V and 4 bases from J, the gap between germline ends came to 15 bases. Germline-derived CDR1 and CDR2 are MNHEY and SMNVEV (reference sequence). This CDR3 spans 14 amino acids. CDR3 sequence: CASSRGSSGYGYTF. The DNA of the CDR3 is TGTGCCAGCAGCCGGGGTAGTTCGGGCTATGGCTACACCTTC.

The genes are TRBV11-2 and TRBJ2-5, with 13 bases identical to TRBD2. Per germline, CDR1 SGHAT and CDR2 FQNNGV. The CDR3 runs 19 residues. Trimming at V came to 5 bases and at J to 0 bases, leaving 12 bases not matched to a gene. The CDR3 DNA follows: TGTGCCAGCAGCCCTGGGCCGGGACTAGCGGGGCTAGACCAAGAGACCCAGTACTTC. Its protein is CASSPGPGLAGLDQETQYF.

This chain's CDR3 is CASGRDSSYEQYF. In nucleotides, the CDR3 is TGTGCTAGTGGGAGGGACAGCTCCTACGAGCAGTACTTC. V is TRBV12-5 and J is TRBJ2-7; 7 nucleotides align to TRBD1. The CDR3 is made up of 13 amino acids. Germline CDR1 LGHNT, CDR2 FRNRAP. The V and J ends lost 6 bases and 0 bases, in that order; junction bases with no gene match: 2.

The gene calls are TRBV18 and TRBJ1-2; D not resolved. CDR1 KGHSH and CDR2 LQKENI come from the germline V gene. Trimming took off 4 bases at V and 1 base at J, with 16 bases between the two ends. The CDR3 totals 16 residues. The CDR3 DNA is TGTGCCAGCTCACAGTCCATCCCTGGAGATAACTATGGCTACACCTTC. Residues: CASSQSIPGDNYGYTF.

The chain employs TRBV7-9 and TRBJ2-7; D not resolved. The length of the CDR3 is 14 residues. CDR1 and CDR2 (germline): SEHNR, FQNEAQ (reference sequence). V lost 5 bases and J 3 bases, leaving 14 bases between the germline ends. CDR3 nucleotide sequence: TGTGCCAGCAGCCCGAATAGAGACCTCTACGAGCAGTACTTC. Translation: CASSPNRDLYEQYF.

CDR3 nucleotides: TGTGCCAGCAGGGATACTAGCGGGAGTTTCCCCAGCTCCTACAATGAGCAGTTCTTC. It is translated as CASRDTSGSFPSSYNEQFF. V and J are TRBV28 and TRBJ2-1, with 11 nucleotides matching TRBD2. The length of the CDR3 is 19 residues. J was trimmed by 0 bases and V by 6 bases; bases with no gene match: 13. Germline V gene sequence: CDR1 MDHEN, CDR2 SYDVKM.

The chain employs TRBV7-2 and TRBJ2-7; TRBD1 or TRBD2 may be the D gene (7 bases each). This CDR3 spans 12 amino acids. Germline-derived CDR1 and CDR2 are SGHTA and FQGNSA. With 6 bases removed from V and 8 bases from J, the gap between germline ends came to 14 bases. CDR3 loop: CASSAQGGQQYF. The CDR3, as DNA: TGTGCCAGCAGTGCCCAGGGGGGGCAGCAGTACTTC.

The chain combines TRBV27 with TRBJ1-2; no clear D gene. This CDR3 spans 13 amino acids. CDR1 and CDR2 (germline): MNHEY, SMNVEV (reference sequence). V was trimmed by 2 bases and J by 8 bases, leaving 12 bases between them. The CDR3 region has the DNA TGTGCCAGCAGTTTAAGACCCAGTATGGGCTACACCTTC. It codes for CASSLRPSMGYTF.

This clone occurred a few times. The V and J genes are TRBV21-1 and TRBJ1-4. TRBV21-1 counts as a pseudogene. The CDR3 runs 19 residues. The DNA of the CDR3 is TGTGCCAGCAGCAAACCGAAGGCGGGGAGGGGTGCAACTAATGAAAAACTGTTTTTT. It is translated as CASSKPKAGRGATNEKLFF.

This clone has a handful of counts. V gene TRBV5-1 combines with J gene TRBJ1-1; D is unresolved. This CDR3 has 13 residues. Germline-derived CDR1 and CDR2 are SGHRS and YFSETQ. V lost 7 bases, J lost 1 base, and 11 bases lay in between. CDR3 DNA sequence: TGCGCCAGCGGACTTCCCCCGAACACTGAAGCTTTCTTT. As protein: CASGLPPNTEAFF.

This clone was picked up one time. The V and J genes are TRBV3-1 (or the pseudogene TRBV3-2) and TRBJ1-5; D not certain. The CDR3 has 14 amino acids. Trimming removed 0 bases at V and 9 bases at J, with 12 bases between. Germline V gene data show CDR1 as LGHDT and CDR2 as YNNKEL (reference sequence). The CDR3 spells CASSQDPMDRPQHF. The CDR3 nucleotides read TGTGCCAGCAGCCAAGATCCCATGGATCGGCCCCAGCATTTT.